The sample holds one count of the clone carrying this T cell receptor (beta chain). TCRdb used MiXCR to reprocess the 5' RACE reads, holding one entry per CDR3 protein. The table records about 230,000 distinct CDR3 sequences, more than 6.5% of them present only once. This sample is drawn from a study of T cells after yellow fever vaccination. The length of the CDR3 is 17 residues. Germline V CDR1 and CDR2: LNHDA, SQIVND (reference sequence). With 10 bases clipped from V and 4 bases from J, the junction kept 14 bases outside the gene matches. This chain joins TRBV19 and TRBJ2-4; 12 bases agree with TRBD1. The sample here was CD4+ T cells sorted from PBMCs, taken on the day of the yellow fever booster vaccination. The TCR sequence derives from a man between 25 and 39 years old who received the YFV17D yellow fever vaccine. The CDR3 sequence is CAIEPPKGQGAKNIQYF. The CDR3 DNA reads as TGTGCCATTGAACCACCGAAGGGACAGGGGGCTAAAAACATTCAGTACTTC.